This TCR beta chain was recorded in a study of CD8+CD57+ T cells in acquired aplastic anemia. Selection for sequencing was limited to patients who had shown CD8+CD57+ cell expansion by flow cytometry. Genomic DNA provided the template from which TCR beta VDJ and CDR3 profiles were obtained. TCRdb re-called the reads with MiXCR, one entry per CDR3 protein. Of fewer than 300,000 distinct CDR3 sequences in the sample, approximately 79% were seen once. The specimen sequenced was sorted CD4+, CD8+, or CD8+CD57+ T cells (not recorded which) from PBMCs. This clonotype originated in a human donor with aplastic anemia.

The CDR3 DNA reads as TGTGCCAGCAGCTTTCATCCAGACGGGACAGAGAACTACTACGAGCAGTACTTC. This encodes CASSFHPDGTENYYEQYF. The chain joins TRBV7-8 to TRBJ2-7, with 7 bases aligning to TRBD1. The CDR3 is made up of 18 amino acids. Germline CDR1 is SGHVS and CDR2 is FQNEAQ. V dropped 3 bases and J dropped 3; count of bases not matched to a gene: 17.